The 24 T cell receptor beta chains in this list originate from one sample, sequenced in a study of T cells in Graves' hyperthyroidism and ophthalmopathy. RNA transcripts provided the source from which TCR beta CDR3 regions were amplified. When the TCR CDR3 underwent first-round RT-PCR, the HTBI primer set was used. MiXCR, run by TCRdb on the multiplex PCR reads, gives a single entry per CDR3 protein. The table has around 180,000 distinct CDR3 sequences, over 15% seen once. The sequenced sample consisted of blood. These TCRs come from a woman aged 45 to 65 with Graves' hyperthyroidism.

CDR3 bases: TGTGCCAGCAGCTACATCGACACTGAAGCTTTCTTT. Translation: CASSYIDTEAFF. The rearrangement links TRBV7-9 to TRBJ1-1; D is undetermined. Germline CDR1 is SEHNR and CDR2 is FQNEAQ (reference sequence). The V and J ends lost 4 bases and 3 bases respectively, with 6 bases between them. The CDR3 covers 12 residues.

In this sample, this clonotype turned up many times. The chain uses TRBV27 and TRBJ1-2; weak D call: TRBD1 (6 bases). The CDR3 is 16 amino acids. Trimming shortened V by 4 bases and J by 0 bases, and 15 bases separated the two germline ends. In germline, CDR1 is MNHEY, CDR2 SMNVEV (reference sequence). CDR3 bases: TGTGCCAGCAGTTCGGACAGATTCTCGTCTAACTATGGCTACACCTTC. Its protein product is CASSSDRFSSNYGYTF.

The chain has TRBV7-9 and TRBJ1-2; perhaps TRBD1 as D (5 bases). CDR1 and CDR2 (germline): SEHNR, FQNEAQ (reference sequence). The CDR3 is 13 amino acids. V lost 3 bases to trimming and J lost 3 bases, with 8 bases between them. The CDR3 is CASSFRDDYGYTF. CDR3 DNA: TGTGCCAGCAGCTTCCGGGACGACTATGGCTACACCTTC.

This clonotype was recorded at least ten times. The chain couples TRBV10-3 to TRBJ1-2; 10 nucleotides match TRBD1. The V gene's germline CDR1 is ENHRY and CDR2 SYGVKD. Losses at the gene ends were 8 bases for V and 3 bases for J; bases not matched to a gene: 6. This CDR3 contains 14 residues. The CDR3 protein is CAIGGDRGDYGYTF. In nucleotides, the CDR3 is TGTGCCATCGGTGGGGACAGGGGCGACTATGGCTACACCTTC.

The V and J genes are TRBV7-2 and TRBJ2-5; TRBD2 aligns across 10 bases. The CDR3 is made up of 15 amino acids. Trimming took 5 bases from V and 5 from J; bases not matched to a gene: 8. The germline CDR1 and CDR2 sequences are SGHTA and FQGNSA. The chain's CDR3 is CASSSGGAPWETQYF. The CDR3 DNA sequence: TGTGCCAGCAGCAGCGGGGGGGCCCCCTGGGAGACCCAGTACTTC.

At least ten counts were recorded for this clonotype. J is TRBJ2-3 and V is TRBV27; TRBD2 might be the D (6 bases). From germline, CDR1 is MNHEY and CDR2 SMNVEV (reference sequence). Deletions cut 8 bases from V and 2 bases from J, with 14 bases between. The CDR3 has 14 residues. CDR3 nucleotides: TGTGCCAGCTCGCCGGGACTTAACACAGATACGCAGTATTTT. Amino acid sequence: CASSPGLNTDTQYF.

This clonotype showed up many times. The chain recombines TRBV11-2 with TRBJ2-3; tentative D call: TRBD2 (7 bases). In germline, CDR1 is SGHAT, CDR2 FQNNGV. V lost 0 bases and J 10 bases, leaving 17 bases between the germline ends. The CDR3 runs 15 residues. The CDR3: CASSLDSMGGRAQYF. The CDR3, as DNA: TGTGCCAGCAGCTTAGATAGTATGGGGGGGCGAGCGCAGTATTTT.

This clonotype was observed many times. As DNA, the CDR3 is TGTGCCAGCAGCGCTAATCCGGACAGGGGTGATCATACGCAGTATTTT. Amino acid sequence: CASSANPDRGDHTQYF. V is TRBV11-2 and J is TRBJ2-3, with 9 bases fitting TRBD1. With 5 bases clipped from V and 7 bases from J, the junction kept 13 bases outside the gene matches. The germline gives CDR1 SGHAT, CDR2 FQNNGV. The CDR3 is 16 amino acids. Looking up the rest from reference TRBV11-2 and TRBJ2-3 gives the full variable domain: EAGVAQSPRYKIIEKRQSVAFWCNPISGHATLYWYQQILGQGPKLLIQFQNNGVVDDSQLPKDRFSAERLKGVDSTLKIQPAKLEDSAVYLCASSANPDRGDHTQYFGPGTRLTVL.

The chain combines TRBV28 with TRBJ1-5, with D tentatively TRBD1 (5 bases). Germline values: CDR1 MDHEN, CDR2 SYDVKM. The CDR3 extends over 15 amino acids. V was cut by 1 base and J by 7 bases, with 14 bases left in between. The CDR3 is CASSLFGGSLQPQHF. The CDR3 nucleotides read TGTGCCAGCAGTTTATTCGGGGGAAGCTTGCAGCCCCAGCATTTT. Full variable domain (remainder filled in from reference TRBV28 and TRBJ1-5): DVKVTQSSRYLVKRTGEKVFLECVQDMDHENMFWYRQDPGLGLRLIYFSYDVKMKEKGDIPEGYSVSREKKERFSLILESASTNQTSMYLCASSLFGGSLQPQHFGDGTRLSIL.

This clonotype was counted at least ten times. V is TRBV7-2 and J is TRBJ2-7, with D possibly matching TRBD2 (8 bases). Germline V gives CDR1 SGHTA, CDR2 FQGNSA. V lost 3 bases, J lost 1 base, and 16 bases lay in between. CDR3 size: 16 residues. CDR3 in DNA: TGTGCCAGCAGCTTCCCGGGAGGGGGCCGGTCCTACGAGCAGTACTTC. Its translation is CASSFPGGGRSYEQYF.

This clonotype was recorded at least ten times. The rearrangement uses TRBV5-1 and TRBJ2-2; tentative D call: TRBD1 (5 bases). Looked up from germline, CDR1 is SGHRS and CDR2 is YFSETQ. V lost 3 bases and J lost 9, with 15 bases in between. The CDR3 totals 14 residues. The CDR3 nucleotides read TGCGCCAGCAGCTCCGACAGATTCCAAAGGGAGCTGTTTTTT. Translated, it gives CASSSDRFQRELFF.

At least ten counts were recorded for this clonotype. V gene TRBV6-5 combines with J gene TRBJ1-4; no firm D call. Per the germline V gene, CDR1 is MNHEY and CDR2 is SVGAGI. This CDR3 has 15 amino acids. Trimming took off 0 bases at V and 4 bases at J, with 9 bases between the two ends. This chain's CDR3 is CASSYSGSLNEKLFF. The CDR3 DNA sequence: TGTGCCAGCAGTTACTCCGGGTCCCTTAATGAAAAACTGTTTTTT.

The table lists this clonotype with many counts. The genes are TRBV6-1 and TRBJ2-7; 10 bases line up with TRBD2. Germline V CDR1 and CDR2: MNHNS, SASEGT. The V segment lost 3 bases and the J segment 6 bases; nucleotides outside the gene matches: 5. This CDR3 has 14 residues. CDR3 sequence (DNA): TGTGCCAGCAGTGATCCGGGACTAGCGTTCGAGCAGTACTTC. Translation: CASSDPGLAFEQYF.

This clonotype occurred many times. The rearrangement joins TRBV2 to TRBJ2-2; 8 nucleotides agree with TRBD1. Losses at the gene ends were 2 bases for V and 2 bases for J; bases not matched to a gene: 4. This CDR3 has 16 residues. In germline, CDR1 is SNHLY, CDR2 FYNNEI. The CDR3 is CASSERTGINTGELFF. In DNA form, the CDR3 reads TGTGCCAGCAGTGAAAGGACAGGGATAAACACCGGGGAGCTGTTTTTT. Based on the CDR3 plus reference TRBV2 and TRBJ2-2, the full variable domain is EPEVTQTPSHQVTQMGQEVILRCVPISNHLYFYWYRQILGQKVEFLVSFYNNEISEKSEIFDDQFSVERPDGSNFTLKIRSTKLEDSAMYFCASSERTGINTGELFFGEGSRLTVL.

This clonotype was counted ten times or more. The chain uses TRBV2 and TRBJ2-1, with TRBD1 identical over 8 bases. Trimming cost V 1 base and J 8 bases; bases outside gene matches: 7. The CDR3 runs to 15 residues. Germline assignment: CDR1 SNHLY and CDR2 FYNNEI. The CDR3 sequence is CASSEVDREVDEQFF. CDR3 bases: TGTGCCAGCAGTGAAGTGGACAGGGAGGTGGATGAGCAGTTCTTC.

As DNA, the CDR3 is TGCGCCAGCAGCCAAGATCGGGGGACAGACTATGGCTACACCTTC. Protein product: CASSQDRGTDYGYTF. The chain recombines TRBV4-1 with TRBJ1-2; 7 nucleotides line up with TRBD1. Germline trimming cut 0 bases from V and 3 bases from J; bases unmatched to any gene: 4. Germline-derived CDR1 and CDR2 are MGHRA and YSYEKL. The CDR3 spans 15 residues.

This clonotype was counted at least ten times. The J gene is TRBJ2-1, the V gene TRBV9; 11 bases match TRBD2. V dropped 1 base and J dropped 1; count of bases not matched to a gene: 7. This CDR3 spans 18 amino acids. The germline V gene has CDR1 SGDLS and CDR2 YYNGEE. CDR3 DNA: TGTGCCAGCAGCGTACTAGCGGGGGGCCGTAGGTCCTACAATGAGCAGTTCTTC. Amino acids: CASSVLAGGRRSYNEQFF.

In this sample, this clonotype turned up many times. The chain recombines TRBV19 with TRBJ2-2, with D perhaps TRBD1 (6 bases). Between the trimmed V and J ends, which lost 3 bases and 0 bases, there was a span of 8 bases. CDR1 and CDR2 (germline): LNHDA, SQIVND (reference sequence). This CDR3 contains 15 residues. As DNA, the CDR3 is TGTGCCAGTAGTATTCACAGGGCGAACACCGGGGAGCTGTTTTTT. It codes for CASSIHRANTGELFF.

This clonotype has a count of ten or more. The V call is TRBV7-9, the J call TRBJ2-1; D unclear. V was pared by 1 base and J by 7 bases, with 8 bases between. CDR3 size: 13 residues. Germline loops: CDR1 SEHNR, CDR2 FQNEAQ (reference sequence). CDR3 nucleotide sequence: TGTGCCAGCAGCTTAGTAGGGCAGAATGAGCAGTTCTTC. The encoded protein is CASSLVGQNEQFF.

This clonotype was counted only a few times. The chain recombines TRBV20-1 with TRBJ2-7, with D tentatively TRBD1 or TRBD2 (6 bases each). The CDR3 has 14 amino acids. Germline V gene sequence: CDR1 DFQATT, CDR2 SNEGSKA (reference sequence). Between the trimmed V and J ends, which lost 0 bases and 1 base, there was a span of 10 bases. The CDR3: CSAREEGVSYEQYF. The DNA for the CDR3 is TGCAGTGCTAGAGAGGAGGGGGTTTCCTACGAGCAGTACTTC.

The chain links TRBV11-2 to TRBJ2-3; D call uncertain. This CDR3 contains 13 residues. V shed 4 bases and J shed 10 bases, with 15 bases lying between them. Germline CDR1 and CDR2: SGHAT and FQNNGV. CDR3 bases: TGTGCCAGCAGCTCGGACCTGACTCTTGCGCAGTATTTT. Protein product: CASSSDLTLAQYF.

The gene calls are TRBV28 and TRBJ2-7; no definite D call. Germline CDR1 is MDHEN and CDR2 is SYDVKM. Between the trimmed V and J ends, which lost 2 bases and 1 base, there was a span of 9 bases. This CDR3 has 14 residues. The CDR3 nucleotides are TGTGCCAGCAGTTTACGTGGTCGATCCTACGAGCAGTACTTC. It translates to CASSLRGRSYEQYF.

The chain combines TRBV13 with TRBJ2-7; 8 bases align to TRBD2. CDR1 is PRHDT, CDR2 FYEKMQ, per germline (reference sequence). V shed 4 bases, J shed 8 bases, and the junction held 10 bases outside the gene matches. This CDR3 contains 14 residues. CDR3 sequence reads: CASSSGSGKSQQYF. CDR3 bases: TGTGCCAGCAGCTCAGGTAGCGGGAAATCTCAGCAGTACTTC. The full variable domain, its missing parts supplied by reference TRBV13 and TRBJ2-7, is AAGVIQSPRHLIKEKRETATLKCYPIPRHDTVYWYQQGPGQDPQFLISFYEKMQSDKGSIPDRFSAQQFSDYHSELNMSSLELGDSALYFCASSSGSGKSQQYFGPGTRLTVT.

This clonotype was recorded at least ten times. The chain employs TRBV5-1 and TRBJ2-1; 9 bases are a match to TRBD1. CDR1 and CDR2 (germline): SGHRS, YFSETQ. Unmatched junction bases numbered 14, after V lost 2 bases and J lost 8 bases. The CDR3 has 17 residues. CDR3 loop: CASSLRPPGQGSDEQFF. In DNA, the CDR3 is TGCGCCAGCAGCTTACGACCTCCGGGACAGGGATCCGATGAGCAGTTCTTC.